This T cell receptor (beta chain) was sequenced during a study of blood T cell repertoires in COVID-19 (TCRdb year 2020). Regarding the research as a whole: Samples from collaborators originated in the United States, Italy and Spain and spanned both the acute and convalescent phases of COVID-19. Where available, HLA class I and class II types were taken from metadata supplied by the sample provider and were not determined by assay-based typing. The repertoires were released in a freely available public database intended as a resource for research on the immune response to SARS-CoV-2. Nearly every sample came with metadata listing a de-identified subject ID, COVID-19 status, age in years and sex. The prospective study material was composed of cDNA or gDNA derived from T cells, B-cell-depleted T cells, or PBMCs. Samples came from the ongoing ImmuneRACE study (first 160 participants) plus 1,254 subjects from 6 global collaborators. Deeply sampled blood TCRbeta repertoires from subjects exposed to, actively infected with, or recovered from COVID-19 were included in the dataset.

Including the terminal cysteine and phenylalanine, the CDR3 comprises 17 residues. Only the CDR3 part of the read is kept: 51 bases, read in frame from the first base. The germline V gene sets CDR1 to MGHDK and CDR2 to SYGVNS. The junction carries 19 bases between V and J, which are trimmed by 3 bases and 4 bases respectively. The immunoSEQ Assay, a bias-controlled multiplex PCR, was used to amplify TCRbeta CDR3 regions from genomic DNA. The original methods were these. Within the assay, amplification of reference gene primers was used to estimate how many nucleated cells each sample contained. Sequence reads were collapsed and filtered to measure the absolute abundance of every unique TCRbeta CDR3 rearrangement. Productive Simpson clonality was computed per sample as the square root of Simpson's diversity index over productive rearrangements. TCRdb retrieved this table from immuneACCESS and kept in-frame rearrangements only. Not all clones are present; in checked studies, unresolved V genes account for under half, and no reason is known for the remainder. From that table come the V and J calls and clone size; the DNA was used to work out D and trimming. For this sample there are around 140,000 clones; approximately 83% appear just once. The ten largest clones take up 3% to 5% of the sample.

Whole blood was collected in K2EDTA tubes by collaborating institutions according to the institutions' own protocols. For TCRbeta analysis, collaborators shipped samples in one of three forms: frozen whole blood, isolated PBMCs, or DNA extracted from either of those sample types. Overall results and qualifications from the work: Clinical and demographic metadata were provided uncurated, with the amount varying by source and participant.

Concerning this clone itself: The clone's antigen remains unknown. No clone much larger than this one lies a single base away; base qualities are absent.

The sequence is built from TRBV25-1 and TRBJ2-1; TRBD2 is possibly the D segment (6 matching bases). The sequence came from an older woman with acute or convalescent COVID-19. The sequenced sample was peripheral blood. The nucleotides read TGTGCCAGCAGTGAGGCCTATGGGGGGAGGAGATACAATGAGCAGTTCTTC. It translates to CASSEAYGGRRYNEQFF.